The 23 T cell receptor beta chains reported below all come from one sample, sequenced in a study of neurological immune-mediated disorders. The time point: longitudinal time-point 3. TCRdb reanalysed the 5' RACE reads using MiXCR and keeps one entry per CDR3 protein. The repertoire consists of roughly 45,000 distinct CDR3 sequences, with about 14% occurring once and the leading ten covering approximately 10%. The sequencing input was PBMCs. The receptors originated from a man between 25 and 39 years old in good health.

By sample share, this clonotype is large. The chain employs TRBV11-2 and TRBJ2-1; 11 bases are a match to TRBD2. Germline V lookup: CDR1 SGHAT, CDR2 FQNNGV. This CDR3 is 15 amino acids long. Unmatched junction bases numbered 7, after V lost 5 bases and J lost 7 bases. DNA of the CDR3: TGTGCCAGCAGCCGGGGACTAGCGGATCAGAATGAGCAGTTCTTC. It is translated as CASSRGLADQNEQFF. Complete variable domain (other parts from reference TRBV11-2 and TRBJ2-1): EAGVAQSPRYKIIEKRQSVAFWCNPISGHATLYWYQQILGQGPKLLIQFQNNGVVDDSQLPKDRFSAERLKGVDSTLKIQPAKLEDSAVYLCASSRGLADQNEQFFGPGTRLTVL.

The chain joins TRBV7-2 to TRBJ1-1; 7 bases agree with TRBD1. The CDR3 has 16 amino acids. Trimming removed 6 bases from V and 0 bases from J; junction bases left unmatched: 10. Germline CDR1 is SGHTA and CDR2 is FQGNSA. CDR3 sequence: CASSSAGGFMNTEAFF. Written as DNA, the CDR3 is TGTGCCAGCAGTTCGGCAGGGGGGTTCATGAACACTGAAGCTTTCTTT.

This clonotype was seen many times. This sequence joins TRBV18 and TRBJ2-5; tentatively, D is TRBD2 (6 bases). V was trimmed by 3 bases and J by 2 bases, leaving 7 bases between them. Germline V lookup: CDR1 KGHSH, CDR2 LQKENI. This CDR3 comprises 13 residues. The chain's CDR3 is CASSPGGQETQYF. CDR3 sequence (DNA): TGTGCCAGCTCACCCGGGGGACAAGAGACCCAGTACTTC. The complete variable domain, with remaining parts taken from reference TRBV18 and TRBJ2-5, reads NAGVMQNPRHLVRRRGQEARLRCSPMKGHSHVYWYRQLPEEGLKFMVYLQKENIIDESGMPKERFSAEFPKEGPSILRIQQVVRGDSAAYFCASSPGGQETQYFGPGTRLLVL.

This clonotype was found many times. Here the CDR3 reads CASSFRGNTEAFF. The CDR3 DNA reads as TGTGCCAGCAGCTTCAGGGGAAACACTGAAGCTTTCTTT. The chain couples TRBV5-6 to TRBJ1-1; D is perhaps TRBD1 (6 bases). Trimming left V 2 bases short and J 2 bases short, with 7 bases between. The CDR3 runs to 13 residues. Germline CDR1 SGHDT, CDR2 YYEEEE.

This clonotype was seen repeatedly, ten times or more. The chain carries TRBV5-1 and TRBJ1-5; weak D call: TRBD1 (6 bases). Germline CDR1 SGHRS, CDR2 YFSETQ. The CDR3 sequence is 15 residues long. Trimming pared 4 bases from V and 4 bases from J, leaving 15 bases between. Written as DNA, the CDR3 is TGCGCCAGCAGCCCGTCTGGGGACAAAAATCAGCCCCAGCATTTT. It yields the protein CASSPSGDKNQPQHF.

This clonotype was observed at least ten times. V is TRBV10-3 and J is TRBJ2-1, with a weak D call TRBD1 (5 bases). CDR1 is ENHRY, CDR2 SYGVKD, per germline. V was clipped by 7 bases and J by 1 base, with 11 bases between them. This CDR3 comprises 14 residues. Written as DNA, the CDR3 is TGTGCCATCATGGAAGACAGATCCTACAATGAGCAGTTCTTC. Translation gives CAIMEDRSYNEQFF.

The table lists this clonotype with many counts. This sequence joins TRBV29-1 and TRBJ2-1, with 9 bases aligning to TRBD2. V shed 2 bases, J shed 9 bases, and the junction held 8 bases outside the gene matches. The CDR3 sequence is 14 residues long. Germline CDR1 is SQVTM and CDR2 is ANQGSEA. The CDR3, as DNA: TGCAGCGTTGAAAGAGGTAGCGGGAGAGGTGAGCAGTTCTTC. It specifies CSVERGSGRGEQFF.

At least ten counts were recorded for this clonotype. The chain uses TRBV20-1 and TRBJ2-7, with 7 bases matching TRBD2. V lost 5 bases and J lost 2; bases outside the gene matches: 6. The CDR3 spans 13 residues. Germline V gives CDR1 DFQATT, CDR2 SNEGSKA (reference sequence). CDR3 in amino acids: CSAYPREPYEQYF. The CDR3 DNA reads TGCAGTGCTTATCCGCGGGAGCCCTACGAGCAGTACTTC.

This clonotype was observed at least ten times. This sequence joins TRBV28 and TRBJ1-5, with D possibly matching TRBD1 (6 bases). V gave up 3 bases and J gave up 5 bases, with 14 bases separating them. The germline gives CDR1 MDHEN, CDR2 SYDVKM. The CDR3 runs 15 residues. The CDR3 protein is CASSLFRGSDQPQHF. CDR3 nucleotide sequence: TGTGCCAGCAGTTTGTTCAGGGGTTCGGATCAGCCCCAGCATTTT.

In this sample, this clonotype turned up many times. This chain links TRBV6-5 with TRBJ2-7, with 7 bases lining up with TRBD1. The ends lost 8 bases at V and 0 bases at J; junction bases unmatched: 7. The length of the CDR3 is 14 residues. CDR1 is MNHEY and CDR2 is SVGAGI in the germline V gene. Written as DNA, the CDR3 is TGTGCCAGCGGAAGGACAGGACCCTCCTACGAGCAGTACTTC. This codes for CASGRTGPSYEQYF.

Many counts were recorded for this clonotype. The chain couples TRBV12-3 or TRBV12-4 to TRBJ2-7; D might be TRBD1 (6 bases). This CDR3 contains 14 residues. Deletions cut 6 bases from V and 3 bases from J, with 15 bases between. DNA of the CDR3: TGTGCCAGCAGCCGCCCTCCGGACAGCTACGAGCAGTACTTC. As protein: CASSRPPDSYEQYF.

This clonotype was recorded many times. The chain is built from TRBV29-1 and TRBJ2-7; D call uncertain. The CDR3 contains 17 residues. Germline V gene data show CDR1 as SQVTM and CDR2 as ANQGSEA. Between the trimmed V and J ends, which lost 1 base and 3 bases, there was a span of 22 bases. CDR3 DNA sequence: TGCAGCGTTGAAGGGGGTTTCCGAGCGAAAGGCCACTACGAGCAGTACTTC. Its translation is CSVEGGFRAKGHYEQYF.

This clonotype was counted at least ten times. The CDR3 sequence: CSGRANTEAFF. Written as DNA, the CDR3 is TGCAGTGGGAGAGCGAACACTGAAGCTTTCTTT. The chain recombines TRBV20-1 with TRBJ1-1; no clear D gene. Germline loops: CDR1 DFQATT, CDR2 SNEGSKA (reference sequence). Trimming took 7 bases from V and 1 from J, leaving 7 bases between them. This CDR3 has 11 residues.

Turning to this clonotype: A much larger clone differs from this one at a single base, so this may be a read error. This rearrangement joins TRBV12-3 or TRBV12-4 to TRBJ2-1; maybe TRBD2 (6 bases). Between the trimmed V and J ends, which lost 10 bases and 3 bases, there was a span of 13 bases. This CDR3 contains 13 residues. CDR3 DNA sequence: TGTGCCAACATGGTGACTAGCTACAATGAGCAGTTCTTC. It codes for CANMVTSYNEQFF.

Many counts were recorded for this clonotype. The genes are TRBV20-1 and TRBJ1-1, with unresolved D. Germline CDR1 DFQATT, CDR2 SNEGSKA (reference sequence). The V end was cut by 4 bases, the J end by 0 bases, with 3 bases between. This CDR3 region has 11 residues. CDR3 coding DNA: TGCAGTGCTACGGTGAACACTGAAGCTTTCTTT. This sequence encodes CSATVNTEAFF.

This clonotype occurred many times. V usage is TRBV5-1 and J usage is TRBJ2-5; 9 bases line up with TRBD2. Germline V gene data show CDR1 as SGHRS and CDR2 as YFSETQ. This CDR3 contains 16 residues. V lost 0 bases to trimming and J lost 3 bases; unmatched junction nucleotides: 6. The chain's CDR3 is CASSLGNSGRKETQYF. The CDR3 coding sequence is TGCGCCAGCAGCTTGGGAAATAGCGGGAGAAAAGAGACCCAGTACTTC.

This clonotype was observed at least ten times. The gene calls are TRBV5-1 and TRBJ2-7; D unresolved. Germline V gives CDR1 SGHRS, CDR2 YFSETQ. V dropped 0 bases and J dropped 7 bases, with 14 bases sitting between them. The CDR3 has 14 amino acids. The CDR3, as DNA: TGCGCCAGCAGCTTGGACGGCAGAGGAGAGGAGCAGTACTTC. This sequence encodes CASSLDGRGEEQYF.

Ten or more counts support this clonotype. The chain carries TRBV7-2 and TRBJ2-5; weak D call: TRBD2 (5 bases). V shed 5 bases and J shed 2 bases, with 15 bases lying between them. Germline V CDR1 and CDR2: SGHTA, FQGNSA. The CDR3 consists of 15 residues. CDR3 sequence (DNA): TGTGCCAGCAGCAGTTCCCCCCAGCGGCAAGAGACCCAGTACTTC. This translates into CASSSSPQRQETQYF.

This clonotype has at least ten counts. The chain combines TRBV3-1 with TRBJ2-7, with a tentative D call TRBD1 (6 bases). The CDR3 spans 14 residues. Germline lookup yields CDR1 LGHDT and CDR2 YNNKEL (reference sequence). V was cut by 8 bases and J by 6 bases, with 20 bases left in between. CDR3 bases: TGTGCCAGCGAAGACAGGAGGCATCCGGGCGAGCAGTACTTC. Its protein product is CASEDRRHPGEQYF.

This clonotype was detected ten times or more. V and J are TRBV4-1 and TRBJ1-6, with 8 bases that match TRBD1. In germline, CDR1 is MGHRA, CDR2 YSYEKL. The CDR3 is made up of 14 amino acids. V lost 8 bases to trimming and J lost 2 bases; unmatched junction nucleotides: 2. CDR3 DNA: TGCGCCAGCTCGACAGGGGCCTATAATTCACCCCTCCACTTT. Its protein product is CASSTGAYNSPLHF.

This clonotype has at least ten counts. The CDR3 DNA follows: TGTGCCAGCAGCTTAGTGGGGGCTAGCCCCACCGGGGAGCTGTTTTTT. Amino acids: CASSLVGASPTGELFF. The chain is built from TRBV7-2 and TRBJ2-2; tentative D call: TRBD1 (6 bases). Looked up from germline, CDR1 is SGHTA and CDR2 is FQGNSA. The CDR3 sequence is 16 residues long. The V and J ends lost 1 base and 4 bases respectively, with 13 bases between them.

There are many counts of this clonotype. The chain is built from TRBV5-1 and TRBJ2-1; TRBD2 agrees at 10 bases. The germline V gene encodes CDR1 SGHRS and CDR2 YFSETQ. V dropped 1 base and J dropped 5; count of bases not matched to a gene: 0. There are 14 residues in the CDR3. The CDR3 DNA reads as TGCGCCAGCAGCTTGACTAGCGGGAACAATGAGCAGTTCTTC. Protein: CASSLTSGNNEQFF.

This clonotype was counted at least ten times. J is TRBJ2-5 and V is TRBV20-1, with 11 positions matching TRBD2. The CDR3 length is 15 residues. V dropped 1 base and J dropped 7; count of bases not matched to a gene: 8. Germline V gene sequence: CDR1 DFQATT, CDR2 SNEGSKA (reference sequence). CDR3 in DNA: TGCAGTGCTAGAGGGGGACTAGCGGAGTCGGGGACCCAGTACTTC. Its protein product is CSARGGLAESGTQYF.